The 16 T cell receptor beta chains below were found in one sample sequenced in a study of Ad26.COV2.S vaccination and SARS-CoV-2 variants. Treatment noted: about 20 received Ad26.COV2.S at low or high dose, single or two shots; about 5 received placebo; per-sample allocation not given. The samples were gathered on day 63 after the first injection of vaccine or placebo. Repertoires were generated with immunoSEQ multiplex PCR, while TCRdb's copy carries only in-frame clones and drops some. The sample lists 380,000 or so clones, about four fifths seen once, with around 7.3% in the top ten. Sequenced here: peripheral blood, sampled in a trial of Ad26.COV2.S vaccine versus placebo. The receptors derive from a person aged 18 to 59 who received the Ad26.COV2.S COVID-19 vaccine or a placebo.

The chain recombines TRBV5-8 with TRBJ2-5; 7 positions agree with TRBD2. After removal of 4 bases from V and 5 bases from J, the junction contained 14 bases not matched to a gene. Looked up from germline, CDR1 is SGHTS and CDR2 is YDEGEE. This CDR3 comprises 16 residues. CDR3 sequence: CASSSGRWGGDETQYF. The CDR3 nucleotides read TGTGCCAGCAGCAGCGGGCGTTGGGGGGGTGATGAGACCCAGTACTTC. The entire variable domain, with the rest obtained from reference TRBV5-8 and TRBJ2-5, is as follows: EAGVTQSPTHLIKTRGQQATLRCSPISGHTSVYWYQQALGLGLQFLLWYDEGEERNRGNFPPRFSGRQFPNYSSELNVNALELEDSALYLCASSSGRWGGDETQYFGPGTRLLVL.

The V call is TRBV24-1, the J call TRBJ2-1; 7 positions agree with TRBD2. The V gene's germline CDR1 is KGHDR and CDR2 SFDVKD. The CDR3 extends over 14 amino acids. V lost 6 bases, J lost 7 bases, and 8 bases stayed unmatched. The CDR3 protein is CATSYGRWWNEQFF. The CDR3 nucleotides are TGTGCCACCAGTTACGGGAGGTGGTGGAATGAGCAGTTCTTC.

The J gene is TRBJ2-1, the V gene TRBV13; D is possibly TRBD1 or TRBD2 (5 bases each). The length of the CDR3 is 16 residues. Germline V lookup: CDR1 PRHDT, CDR2 FYEKMQ (reference sequence). The V gene lost 1 base and the J gene lost 5 bases, with 15 bases spanning the gap. The CDR3 reads CASSLAGPHAHNEQFF. As DNA, the CDR3 is TGTGCCAGCAGCTTAGCGGGGCCCCACGCCCACAATGAGCAGTTCTTC.

This clone was detected only a few times. This chain uses TRBV5-1 with TRBJ1-1, with 7 bases identical to TRBD1. The CDR3 has 14 residues. The ends lost 4 bases at V and 3 bases at J; junction bases unmatched: 6. Germline loops: CDR1 SGHRS, CDR2 YFSETQ. The CDR3 DNA sequence: TGCGCCAGCAGCCGAATTGACAGGGACACTGAAGCTTTCTTT. This sequence encodes CASSRIDRDTEAFF.

The rearrangement links TRBV5-1 to TRBJ1-5; D is ambiguous. The V gene lost 2 bases and the J gene lost 6 bases, with 9 bases spanning the gap. The CDR3 covers 13 residues. Germline V gives CDR1 SGHRS, CDR2 YFSETQ. The CDR3 region has the DNA TGCGCCAGCAGCTTTGTGTTGGGTCAGCCCCAGCATTTT. Protein: CASSFVLGQPQHF.

This clone is a singleton in its sample. This sequence joins TRBV5-1 and TRBJ2-3; perhaps D is TRBD1 or TRBD2 (5 bases each). V was pared by 5 bases and J by 1 base, with 14 bases between. CDR1 SGHRS and CDR2 YFSETQ come from the germline V gene. CDR3 length equals 15 residues. The CDR3 region is CASRNHVGGTDTQYF. The CDR3 DNA is TGCGCCAGCAGGAATCACGTGGGGGGCACAGATACGCAGTATTTT. Variable domain in full (rest from reference TRBV5-1 and TRBJ2-3): KAGVTQTPRYLIKTRGQQVTLSCSPISGHRSVSWYQQTPGQGLQFLFEYFSETQRNKGNFPGRFSGRQFSNSRSEMNVSTLELGDSALYLCASRNHVGGTDTQYFGPGTRLTVL.

This rearrangement joins TRBV29-1 to TRBJ1-1; the match to TRBD1 covers 8 bases. Germline lookup yields CDR1 SQVTM and CDR2 ANQGSEA. The V segment lost 6 bases and the J segment 5 bases; nucleotides outside the gene matches: 8. The CDR3 has 13 amino acids. CDR3 sequence: CSVRQGRGTEAFF. CDR3 bases: TGCAGCGTCCGACAGGGGAGGGGGACTGAAGCTTTCTTT.

The rearrangement joins TRBV4-1 to TRBJ1-2, with D hard to call. This CDR3 comprises 16 residues. CDR1 is MGHRA and CDR2 is YSYEKL in the germline V gene. Trimming stripped 1 base from V and 4 bases from J, with 16 bases between. CDR3 residues: CASSQVEPGGLYGYTF. The CDR3 nucleotides read TGCGCCAGCAGCCAAGTAGAACCTGGAGGGCTCTATGGCTACACCTTC.

The gene calls are TRBV19 and TRBJ1-2; D perhaps matches TRBD1 (6 bases). Germline CDR1 LNHDA, CDR2 SQIVND (reference sequence). V lost 3 bases and J lost 0, with 11 bases in between. CDR3 length: 15 residues. The CDR3, as DNA: TGTGCCAGTAGTATGACAGGCGATCCTAACTATGGCTACACCTTC. Residues: CASSMTGDPNYGYTF.

This sequence joins TRBV6-5 and TRBJ2-7, with a tentative D call TRBD1 (6 bases). The length of the CDR3 is 14 residues. Germline V gene data show CDR1 as MNHEY and CDR2 as SVGAGI. Trimming took 2 bases from V and 5 from J, leaving 13 bases between them. This chain's CDR3 is CASSYRQGINEQYF. CDR3 bases: TGTGCCAGCAGTTACCGCCAGGGGATCAACGAGCAGTACTTC.

This clone was found a few times. The chain combines TRBV19 with TRBJ1-2; D ambiguous. The germline V and J ends were trimmed by 3 bases and 7 bases, with 21 bases remaining between them. Germline V gives CDR1 LNHDA, CDR2 SQIVND (reference sequence). This CDR3 comprises 16 residues. The CDR3 sequence: CASSMVGASSVSGYTF. CDR3 DNA: TGTGCCAGTAGTATGGTGGGCGCTTCCTCGGTCTCTGGCTACACCTTC.

The gene calls are TRBV30 and TRBJ2-7; 7 bases agree with TRBD2. The V gene's germline CDR1 is GTSNPN and CDR2 SVGIG (reference sequence). The trim removed 7 bases at V and 3 bases at J, leaving 9 bases unmatched. The length of the CDR3 is 13 residues. CDR3 residues: CALGLGRDYEQYF. The CDR3 nucleotides are TGTGCCTTAGGACTAGGGCGTGACTACGAGCAGTACTTC.

This rearrangement joins TRBV19 to TRBJ1-1; D not resolved. In germline, CDR1 is LNHDA, CDR2 SQIVND (reference sequence). Deletions cut 6 bases from V and 1 base from J, with 15 bases between. The length of the CDR3 is 15 residues. The CDR3 protein is CASSPLGAGNTEAFF. CDR3 in DNA: TGTGCCAGTAGCCCTCTAGGTGCGGGGAACACTGAAGCTTTCTTT. The full variable domain, rest sourced from reference TRBV19 and TRBJ1-1, is DGGITQSPKYLFRKEGQNVTLSCEQNLNHDAMYWYRQDPGQGLRLIYYSQIVNDFQKGDIAEGYSVSREKKESFPLTVTSAQKNPTAFYLCASSPLGAGNTEAFFGQGTRLTVV.

This clone has just a few counts. V usage is TRBV12-3 or TRBV12-4 and J usage is TRBJ2-7; D might be TRBD2 (6 bases). This CDR3 has 12 residues. V was clipped by 7 bases and J by 4 bases, with 11 bases between them. The CDR3 sequence: CASTRGRYEQYF. CDR3 bases: TGTGCCAGCACCCGGGGGAGGTACGAGCAGTACTTC.

The chain employs TRBV19 and TRBJ2-3; 13 bases line up with TRBD2. The germline V gene encodes CDR1 LNHDA and CDR2 SQIVND (reference sequence). This CDR3 has 16 residues. J was trimmed by 4 bases and V by 2 bases; bases with no gene match: 3. DNA for the CDR3: TGTGCCAGTAGTATAACCGGGACTAGCGGGGCAGATACGCAGTATTTT. The encoded protein is CASSITGTSGADTQYF.

The chain joins TRBV27 to TRBJ2-1, with 9 bases aligning to TRBD2. There are 15 residues in the CDR3. The germline V gene encodes CDR1 MNHEY and CDR2 SMNVEV (reference sequence). V lost 5 bases, J lost 3 bases, and 5 bases stayed unmatched. CDR3 bases: TGTGCCAGCAGTCCGAGCGGGGGGCTCTACAATGAGCAGTTCTTC. It is translated as CASSPSGGLYNEQFF.